Listed here are 20 T cell receptor beta chains from one sample, sequenced in a study of shared clonotypes between healthy human individuals. TCRdb keeps only in-frame clones here, not all; method: immunoSEQ multiplex PCR. The data hold roughly 720,000 clones, with 80% to 95% observed a single time. The sample comprised memory CD8+ T cells from PBMCs. Subset of the sample: CD45RO+ cells pooled with CCR7-negative TemRA cells. All receptors come from a man younger than 35 in good health. Some clones in this sample may be carry-over from other donors' samples.

The chain uses TRBV28 and TRBJ2-1; 12 bases align to TRBD2. This CDR3 comprises 13 residues. Germline V gene sequence: CDR1 MDHEN, CDR2 SYDVKM. V lost 10 bases and J lost 6; bases outside the gene matches: 4. DNA of the CDR3: TGTGCCACCGAGACTAGCGGGAGCAATGAGCAGTTCTTC. Translating gives CATETSGSNEQFF.

The V and J genes are TRBV29-1 and TRBJ2-6; D gene unclear. Trimming removed 4 bases from V and 0 bases from J, with 13 bases in between. The CDR3 runs 16 residues. Germline V lookup: CDR1 SQVTM, CDR2 ANQGSEA. DNA for the CDR3: TGCAGCGTTGGAAACTTAATTAACTCTGGGGCCAACGTCCTGACTTTC. Translating it yields CSVGNLINSGANVLTF.

The J gene is TRBJ2-1, the V gene TRBV7-2; either TRBD1 or TRBD2 may fit D (6 bases each). Trimming stripped 4 bases from V and 7 bases from J, with 17 bases between. CDR3 size: 15 residues. From germline, CDR1 is SGHTA and CDR2 FQGNSA. The CDR3 is CASSSGLLQGNEQFF. The DNA for the CDR3 is TGTGCCAGCAGCTCGGGACTTCTCCAGGGGAATGAGCAGTTCTTC.

The CDR3 region has the DNA TGTGCCAGCAGCTCCGGGAGGGGGCCAGGCTACACCTTC. Protein product: CASSSGRGPGYTF. The V call is TRBV7-9, the J call TRBJ1-2, with 7 bases identical to TRBD1. Germline lookup yields CDR1 SEHNR and CDR2 FQNEAQ (reference sequence). The CDR3 has 13 residues. Trimming cost V 4 bases and J 8 bases; bases outside gene matches: 7. Combining the CDR3 with reference TRBV7-9 and TRBJ1-2 gives the whole variable domain DTGVSQNPRHKITKRGQNVTFRCDPISEHNRLYWYRQTLGQGPEFLTYFQNEAQLEKSRLLSDRFSAERPKGSFSTLEIQRTEQGDSAMYLCASSSGRGPGYTFGSGTRLTVV.

The chain has TRBV6-5 and TRBJ1-1; a weak D match, TRBD1 (5 bases). Trimming removed 5 bases at V and 4 bases at J, with 11 bases between. There are 13 residues in the CDR3. Germline CDR1 and CDR2: MNHEY and SVGAGI. In nucleotides, the CDR3 is TGTGCCAGCAGTACCCAGGGTGGCACTGAAGCTTTCTTT. It yields the protein CASSTQGGTEAFF.

The rearrangement joins TRBV27 to TRBJ2-7; D is unclear. V shed 8 bases and J shed 2 bases, with 22 bases lying between them. In germline, CDR1 is MNHEY, CDR2 SMNVEV (reference sequence). The CDR3 has 16 residues. Written as DNA, the CDR3 is TGTGCCAGCGGTAGCCTCTGGGCAGCCACTACCTACGAGCAGTACTTC. Residues: CASGSLWAATTYEQYF.

The chain joins TRBV19 to TRBJ1-1; D is ambiguous. V was cut by 1 base and J by 3 bases, with 18 bases left in between. There are 17 residues in the CDR3. Germline V gene sequence: CDR1 LNHDA, CDR2 SQIVND (reference sequence). The CDR3 nucleotides read TGTGCCAGTAGTATAGGGGCTTGGAAGGTGTCGGACACTGAAGCTTTCTTT. It codes for CASSIGAWKVSDTEAFF.

This clone was seen more than once but under ten times. DNA for the CDR3: TGTGCCAGCAGCCAAGATCAGAGAGGCACTGAAGCTTTCTTT. Translated: CASSQDQRGTEAFF. The chain couples TRBV14 to TRBJ1-1; D not resolved. Germline V CDR1 and CDR2: SGHDN, FVKESK. The CDR3 sequence is 14 residues long. With 0 bases removed from V and 4 bases from J, the gap between germline ends came to 9 bases.

V gene TRBV14 combines with J gene TRBJ2-3; TRBD2 aligns across 8 bases. The CDR3 has 15 residues. J was trimmed by 2 bases and V by 5 bases; bases with no gene match: 6. Germline V gives CDR1 SGHDN, CDR2 FVKESK. CDR3 in DNA: TGTGCCAGCAGCAGCGTAGCGGGGTACACAGATACGCAGTATTTT. This translates into CASSSVAGYTDTQYF.

The genes are TRBV29-1 and TRBJ2-3; D remains unclear. The CDR3 has 13 amino acids. Germline V CDR1 and CDR2: SQVTM, ANQGSEA. V lost 3 bases, J lost 4 bases, and 11 bases lay in between. CDR3 sequence reads: CSVEDGLSDTQYF. The CDR3 DNA reads as TGCAGCGTTGAGGACGGATTGTCAGATACGCAGTATTTT.

On this clone itself: Other DNA sequences in the same sample also yield this CDR3. The rearrangement joins TRBV27 to TRBJ2-6, with no clear D. Germline values: CDR1 MNHEY, CDR2 SMNVEV (reference sequence). This CDR3 is built from 13 residues. V was cut by 3 bases and J by 3 bases, with 3 bases left in between. The CDR3 coding sequence is TGTGCCAGCAGTTTCGGTGGGGCCAACGTCCTGACTTTC. This codes for CASSFGGANVLTF.

The chain has TRBV4-3 and TRBJ2-2; 7 bases are a match to TRBD2. CDR1 and CDR2 from the germline V gene are LGHNA and YSLEER. The CDR3 spans 14 residues. The J segment lost 6 bases and the V segment lost 0 bases, leaving 1 base of the junction unmatched. CDR3 sequence: CASSQDGRAGELFF. CDR3 nucleotides: TGCGCCAGCAGCCAAGATGGGAGGGCCGGGGAGCTGTTTTTT.

The chain couples TRBV6-5 to TRBJ1-3, with 8 bases aligning to TRBD1. The germline V gene encodes CDR1 MNHEY and CDR2 SVGAGI. CDR3 length: 14 residues. J lost 4 bases, V lost 5 bases, and 4 bases had no gene match. CDR3 bases: TGTGCCAGCAGTCCGACAGGGGTGGGAAACACCATATATTTT. It encodes CASSPTGVGNTIYF.

Concerning this clone: Without the conserved terminal phenylalanine or tryptophan, this CDR3 likely stems from a read error. It is unclear where the CDR3 begins or ends on the DNA, so no DNA is shown, and the CDR3 is as TCRdb lists it. The CDR3 sequence: CASGGTGARVL. This rearrangement joins TRBV5-4 to TRBJ2-3; the table's D call TRBD1 went unverified against the DNA. CDR1 is SGHNT, CDR2 YYREEE, per germline (reference sequence). From its first to its last residue, the CDR3 has 11 amino acids.

This chain links TRBV14 with TRBJ1-2; D gene uncertain. V shed 3 bases and J shed 1 base, with 9 bases lying between them. The CDR3 consists of 14 residues. CDR1 and CDR2 (germline): SGHDN, FVKESK. CDR3 residues: CASSQSGFNYGYTF. Here the CDR3 DNA reads TGTGCCAGCAGCCAGTCAGGATTTAACTATGGCTACACCTTC.

This clone appeared once. V gene TRBV9 combines with J gene TRBJ2-4; tentative D call: TRBD2 (5 bases). This CDR3 is built from 18 residues. The V and J ends lost 0 bases and 0 bases respectively, with 16 bases between them. The V gene's germline CDR1 is SGDLS and CDR2 YYNGEE. The CDR3 here is CASSVAGADILAKNIQYF. The DNA of the CDR3 is TGTGCCAGCAGCGTAGCCGGAGCGGATATCCTAGCCAAAAACATTCAGTACTTC.

V gene TRBV7-9 combines with J gene TRBJ2-3, with 12 positions matching TRBD2. J gave up 5 bases and V 3 bases, and 12 bases lay outside the gene matches. This CDR3 region has 18 residues. Germline V gene data show CDR1 as SEHNR and CDR2 as FQNEAQ (reference sequence). The CDR3 spells CASSFGPASGRAEDTQYF. The CDR3 DNA follows: TGTGCCAGCAGCTTCGGCCCCGCTAGCGGGAGGGCCGAAGATACGCAGTATTTT.

V usage is TRBV4-1 and J usage is TRBJ1-1; tentative D call: TRBD1 (6 bases). The CDR3 totals 16 residues. Trimming stripped 4 bases from V and 0 bases from J, with 15 bases between. The germline gives CDR1 MGHRA, CDR2 YSYEKL. Written as DNA, the CDR3 is TGCGCCAGCAGCCCGATCGGATACAGGGTGAACACTGAAGCTTTCTTT. Translated, it gives CASSPIGYRVNTEAFF.

This clone is a singleton in its sample. The chain carries TRBV7-2 and TRBJ2-5, with TRBD2 as a possible D gene (5 bases). Trimming cost V 7 bases and J 3 bases, with 24 bases left between them. Germline loops: CDR1 SGHTA, CDR2 FQGNSA. CDR3 length: 17 residues. Here the CDR3 reads CASNLPVQRIVEETQYF. CDR3 sequence (DNA): TGTGCCAGCAACCTCCCCGTCCAGCGGATCGTTGAAGAGACCCAGTACTTC.

The chain carries TRBV5-8 and TRBJ2-7; 11 nucleotides match TRBD1. The J segment lost 2 bases and the V segment lost 4 bases, leaving 5 bases of the junction unmatched. Germline V CDR1 and CDR2: SGHTS, YDEGEE. The CDR3 has 15 amino acids. In DNA, the CDR3 is TGTGCCAGCAGCCCGGGACAGGGGGACCCCTACGAGCAGTACTTC. This codes for CASSPGQGDPYEQYF.